The 32 T cell receptor beta chains reported below all come from one sample, sequenced in a study of blood T cell repertoires in COVID-19 (dated by TCRdb to about 2020). The library was prepared using the immunoSEQ multiplex PCR assay. The table comes from immuneACCESS by way of TCRdb, which keeps in-frame sequences with V and J called. Part of the clones is missing from these tables; in studies checked, under half for an unresolved V gene and the rest for unknown reasons. The sample contains 45,000 to 65,000 clones, around nine tenths of them found a single time. The top ten constitute 25% to 35% of the sample. Sequencing was carried out using peripheral blood. Receptors originate from a human donor in a cohort sampled during active COVID-19.

The V gene is TRBV6-2 or TRBV6-3, the J gene TRBJ2-3; D possibly corresponds to TRBD2 (6 bases). Germline CDR1 reads MNHEY; CDR2 reads SVGEGT. This CDR3 contains 18 residues. V was clipped by 4 bases and J by 2 bases, with 22 bases between them. The CDR3: CASSSRPFSGTHTDTQYF. As DNA, the CDR3 is TGTGCCAGCAGTTCCAGACCTTTTAGCGGTACCCACACAGATACGCAGTATTTT.

The chain is built from TRBV6-4 and TRBJ1-5; possibly TRBD1 for D (5 bases). Trimming pared 9 bases from V and 3 bases from J, leaving 12 bases between. Germline V gene data show CDR1 as MRHNA and CDR2 as SNTAGT. This CDR3 region has 13 residues. The CDR3 here is CASGGGDNQPQHF. The CDR3 DNA reads as TGTGCCAGTGGGGGAGGGGACAATCAGCCCCAGCATTTT.

This chain links TRBV7-6 with TRBJ1-6; perhaps TRBD1 as D (6 bases). Between the trimmed V and J ends, which lost 6 bases and 7 bases, there was a span of 13 bases. Germline V gives CDR1 SGHVS, CDR2 FNYEAQ. The length of the CDR3 is 14 residues. CDR3 DNA: TGTGCCAGCAGTAATGACAGGCCAAATTCACCCCTCCACTTT. As protein: CASSNDRPNSPLHF.

The chain joins TRBV30 to TRBJ2-7; a weak D match, TRBD1 (5 bases). Germline CDR1 is GTSNPN and CDR2 is SVGIG (reference sequence). The CDR3 is 12 residues long. Trimming took 8 bases from V and 5 from J, leaving 16 bases between them. DNA for the CDR3: TGTGCCGGCCTTGGGGCTGGCAACGAGCAGTACGTC. Encoded protein: CAGLGAGNEQYV.

This sequence joins TRBV5-1 and TRBJ2-1; the match to TRBD1 covers 7 bases. Germline CDR1 is SGHRS and CDR2 is YFSETQ. The CDR3 covers 14 residues. The trim removed 4 bases at V and 8 bases at J, leaving 9 bases unmatched. In nucleotides, the CDR3 is TGCGCCAGCAGCCTCGGACAGGTCAGGGATGAGCAGTTCTTC. Its protein is CASSLGQVRDEQFF.

V gene TRBV5-1 combines with J gene TRBJ2-3; D ambiguous. V lost 4 bases, J lost 2 bases, and 5 bases lay in between. The CDR3 has 12 residues. Germline CDR1 SGHRS, CDR2 YFSETQ. This CDR3 reads CASSTVTDTQYF. The DNA for the CDR3 is TGCGCCAGCAGCACAGTCACAGATACGCAGTATTTT.

In DNA form, the CDR3 reads TGTGCCAGCAGCCCTACGGGACTAGCGGGGGTCCGGGAGACCCAGTACTTC. Translation: CASSPTGLAGVRETQYF. The chain uses TRBV7-8 and TRBJ2-5, with 14 bases that match TRBD2. CDR3 length: 17 residues. CDR1 and CDR2 from the germline V gene are SGHVS and FQNEAQ. Trimming at V came to 5 bases and at J to 5 bases, leaving 10 bases not matched to a gene.

This clone showed up just once. The chain joins TRBV29-1 to TRBJ2-3; TRBD2 agrees at 7 bases. The CDR3 has 13 amino acids. The germline V gene has CDR1 SQVTM and CDR2 ANQGSEA. After removal of 0 bases from V and 3 bases from J, the junction contained 0 bases not matched to a gene. CDR3 coding DNA: TGCAGCGTTGAAGAGGGGGGGACAGATACGCAGTATTTT. It encodes CSVEEGGTDTQYF.

The V and J genes are TRBV11-2 and TRBJ2-6; TRBD1 agrees at 7 bases. V shed 11 bases and J 0 bases; nucleotides not matched to a gene: 4. The CDR3 runs to 14 residues. Germline loops: CDR1 SGHAT, CDR2 FQNNGV. The CDR3 sequence is CAGRQGSGANVLTF. CDR3 nucleotide sequence: TGTGCCGGACGACAGGGCTCTGGGGCCAACGTCCTGACTTTC.

The chain couples TRBV2 to TRBJ2-7, with D tentatively TRBD1 (5 bases). V was cut by 2 bases and J by 4 bases, with 15 bases left in between. The CDR3 runs to 15 residues. Germline V lookup: CDR1 SNHLY, CDR2 FYNNEI. The CDR3 region is CASSEPGQGPYEQYF. Written as DNA, the CDR3 is TGTGCCAGCAGTGAACCAGGACAAGGGCCTTACGAGCAGTACTTC. Based on the CDR3 plus reference TRBV2 and TRBJ2-7, the full variable domain is EPEVTQTPSHQVTQMGQEVILRCVPISNHLYFYWYRQILGQKVEFLVSFYNNEISEKSEIFDDQFSVERPDGSNFTLKIRSTKLEDSAMYFCASSEPGQGPYEQYFGPGTRLTVT.

This sequence joins TRBV24-1 and TRBJ1-4; TRBD1 aligns across 9 bases. The CDR3 is made up of 15 amino acids. V was clipped by 4 bases and J by 5 bases; unmatched bases: 4. The germline CDR1 and CDR2 sequences are KGHDR and SFDVKD. CDR3: CATSETGTGNEKLFF. CDR3 nucleotide sequence: TGTGCCACCAGTGAAACCGGGACAGGGAATGAAAAACTGTTTTTT.

The genes are TRBV30 and TRBJ1-6; D unresolved. The ends were cut back, 1 base at V and 0 bases at J, with 4 bases in the middle. The germline CDR1 and CDR2 sequences are GTSNPN and SVGIG (reference sequence). The CDR3 is made up of 14 amino acids. The CDR3 DNA sequence: TGTGCCTGGAGTGACAGCTCCTATAATTCACCCCTCCACTTT. Translation gives CAWSDSSYNSPLHF.

The chain uses TRBV3-1 (or the pseudogene TRBV3-2) and TRBJ1-1; TRBD1 matches at 9 bases. The CDR3 consists of 14 residues. Germline V gene sequence: CDR1 LGHDT, CDR2 YNNKEL (reference sequence). J lost 5 bases, V lost 4 bases, and 5 bases had no gene match. CDR3: CASSLGTGQTEAFF. The CDR3 DNA follows: TGTGCCAGCAGCCTCGGGACAGGGCAAACTGAAGCTTTCTTT.

This chain joins TRBV29-1 and TRBJ2-1, with TRBD2 matching 10 bases. The CDR3 consists of 17 residues. Germline V gene sequence: CDR1 SQVTM, CDR2 ANQGSEA. The J segment lost 1 base and the V segment lost 3 bases, leaving 9 bases of the junction unmatched. The CDR3 nucleotides are TGCAGCGTTGATGGACTAGCGGTGTGGGAGTCCTACAATGAGCAGTTCTTC. It encodes CSVDGLAVWESYNEQFF.

The rearrangement joins TRBV18 to TRBJ2-1, with 8 bases lining up with TRBD1. The CDR3 spans 15 residues. Per germline, CDR1 KGHSH and CDR2 LQKENI. V lost 10 bases and J lost 5; bases outside the gene matches: 13. CDR3 in DNA: TGTGCCACGGCCGAGGACAGGGATCCCCACAATGAGCAGTTCTTC. This translates into CATAEDRDPHNEQFF.

This clone was recorded once. The CDR3 DNA reads TGTGCCAGCAGCTTAGGGCGACTACTCGGTTTCGGAGATACGCAGTATTTT. Translation: CASSLGRLLGFGDTQYF. The V and J genes are TRBV7-4 and TRBJ2-3; perhaps TRBD2 as D (5 bases). The V and J ends lost 1 base and 5 bases respectively, with 19 bases between them. Germline V lookup: CDR1 SGHVT, CDR2 SQSDAQ. The CDR3 length is 17 residues.

The chain links TRBV9 to TRBJ2-3; D gene unclear. Trimming took 4 bases from V and 3 from J, leaving 6 bases between them. Germline V gene sequence: CDR1 SGDLS, CDR2 YYNGEE. The CDR3 is made up of 12 amino acids. Here the CDR3 DNA reads TGTGCCAGCAGCCCCCATACAGATACGCAGTATTTT. Translation gives CASSPHTDTQYF. Supplemented by reference TRBV9 and TRBJ2-3, the full variable domain reads DSGVTQTPKHLITATGQRVTLRCSPRSGDLSVYWYQQSLDQGLQFLIQYYNGEERAKGNILERFSAQQFPDLHSELNLSSLELGDSALYFCASSPHTDTQYFGPGTRLTVL.

The genes are TRBV6-5 and TRBJ1-3, with D perhaps matching TRBD1 (5 bases). Trimming took off 7 bases at V and 2 bases at J, with 12 bases between the two ends. CDR3 length: 14 residues. Germline loops: CDR1 MNHEY, CDR2 SVGAGI. The CDR3 sequence: CASTGGSPGNTIYF. The CDR3 DNA follows: TGTGCCAGCACCGGGGGGAGCCCTGGAAACACCATATATTTT.

The chain couples TRBV5-6 to TRBJ1-4, with 8 bases matching TRBD1. Losses at the gene ends were 1 base for V and 6 bases for J; bases not matched to a gene: 2. The CDR3 has 14 amino acids. The V gene's germline CDR1 is SGHDT and CDR2 YYEEEE. The CDR3 protein is CASSLPGGDEKLFF. CDR3 sequence (DNA): TGTGCCAGCAGCTTGCCAGGGGGCGATGAAAAACTGTTTTTT.

This chain links TRBV7-9 with TRBJ2-7; TRBD1 matches 9 bases. CDR1 and CDR2 from the germline V gene are SEHNR and FQNEAQ (reference sequence). The CDR3 is made up of 15 amino acids. V was pared by 3 bases and J by 4 bases, with 7 bases of the junction left unmatched. The CDR3 loop is CASSFATGGGYEQYF. CDR3 coding DNA: TGTGCCAGCAGCTTCGCTACAGGGGGCGGGTACGAGCAGTACTTC.

The V gene is TRBV7-9, the J gene TRBJ1-1; 10 nucleotides align to TRBD1. The germline CDR1 and CDR2 sequences are SEHNR and FQNEAQ (reference sequence). V lost 5 bases and J lost 6; bases outside the gene matches: 6. The CDR3 spans 14 residues. The CDR3 region is CASSLSGQGAEAFF. The CDR3 bases are TGTGCCAGCAGCCTCAGCGGACAGGGGGCTGAAGCTTTCTTT.

The V call is TRBV29-1, the J call TRBJ2-1; the match to TRBD1 covers 9 bases. The CDR3 runs to 14 residues. J was trimmed by 7 bases and V by 8 bases; bases with no gene match: 12. Germline loops: CDR1 SQVTM, CDR2 ANQGSEA. CDR3 sequence: CSLIAGTGSNEQFF. The CDR3 DNA reads TGCAGCCTTATTGCCGGGACAGGGTCAAATGAGCAGTTCTTC.

There are a few counts of this clone. The CDR3 sequence: CAWSRGTSGSADTQYF. The CDR3 DNA follows: TGTGCCTGGAGTCGGGGGACTAGCGGGAGTGCAGATACGCAGTATTTT. V usage is TRBV30 and J usage is TRBJ2-3, with 14 bases lining up with TRBD2. J gave up 4 bases and V 2 bases, and 5 bases lay outside the gene matches. The CDR3 runs 16 residues. Germline V gene data show CDR1 as GTSNPN and CDR2 as SVGIG (reference sequence).

V and J are TRBV6-5 and TRBJ2-1; D may be TRBD2 (6 bases). Trimming shortened V by 3 bases and J by 8 bases, and 8 bases separated the two germline ends. CDR1 MNHEY and CDR2 SVGAGI come from the germline V gene. This CDR3 contains 12 residues. CDR3 residues: CASSYSGDEQFF. CDR3 bases: TGTGCCAGCAGTTATTCGGGAGATGAGCAGTTCTTC.

V usage is TRBV27 and J usage is TRBJ2-1; 9 bases map to TRBD1. Germline loops: CDR1 MNHEY, CDR2 SMNVEV (reference sequence). CDR3 length: 15 amino acids. Unmatched junction bases numbered 9, after V lost 2 bases and J lost 10 bases. The CDR3 here is CASSLPGTGIREQFF. CDR3 DNA: TGTGCCAGCAGTTTACCCGGGACAGGGATTAGAGAGCAGTTCTTC.

J is TRBJ1-2 and V is TRBV27; tentative D call: TRBD1 (6 bases). The length of the CDR3 is 15 residues. Deletions cut 3 bases from V and 8 bases from J, with 19 bases between. Germline CDR1 MNHEY, CDR2 SMNVEV (reference sequence). The CDR3 nucleotides are TGTGCCAGCAGTTTCGTGACAGGCGGCCTTAGAGGCTACACCTTC. Translation: CASSFVTGGLRGYTF.

The chain uses TRBV19 and TRBJ1-2; no firm D call. The germline CDR1 and CDR2 sequences are LNHDA and SQIVND (reference sequence). Trimming took off 3 bases at V and 6 bases at J, with 14 bases between the two ends. The CDR3 runs to 14 residues. CDR3 nucleotides: TGTGCCAGTAGTATCCCCCAACCTCGCGATGGCTACACCTTC. Its protein is CASSIPQPRDGYTF. Combining the CDR3 with reference TRBV19 and TRBJ1-2 gives the whole variable domain DGGITQSPKYLFRKEGQNVTLSCEQNLNHDAMYWYRQDPGQGLRLIYYSQIVNDFQKGDIAEGYSVSREKKESFPLTVTSAQKNPTAFYLCASSIPQPRDGYTFGSGTRLTVV.

This chain connects TRBV28 to TRBJ1-6, with 7 bases lining up with TRBD1. From germline, CDR1 is MDHEN and CDR2 SYDVKM. The CDR3 runs to 16 residues. With V trimmed by 6 bases and J by 0 bases, 5 bases remained unmatched. In DNA form, the CDR3 reads TGTGCCAGCAGGACAGGGAGATTCTCCTATAATTCACCCCTCCACTTT. Amino acid sequence: CASRTGRFSYNSPLHF.

The chain carries TRBV12-2 and TRBJ2-1; TRBD2, the table's D call, was not compared with the DNA. TRBV12-2 is a pseudogene. The CDR3 loop spans 17 amino acids. In nucleotides, the CDR3 is TGTGCAAGTCGCTTAGGGGGAATAGCGGGAGTTATTTTGGAGCAGTTCTTC. Translated, it gives CASRLGGIAGVILEQFF.

This sequence joins TRBV11-2 and TRBJ2-3; 7 bases match TRBD2. The trim removed 1 base at V and 8 bases at J, leaving 6 bases unmatched. The CDR3 is 14 amino acids. CDR1 is SGHAT, CDR2 FQNNGV, per germline. The CDR3 loop is CASSLAGRAGTQYF. The CDR3 DNA sequence: TGTGCCAGCAGCTTAGCGGGGAGGGCCGGTACGCAGTATTTT. Filled out from reference TRBV11-2 and TRBJ2-3, the complete variable domain reads EAGVAQSPRYKIIEKRQSVAFWCNPISGHATLYWYQQILGQGPKLLIQFQNNGVVDDSQLPKDRFSAERLKGVDSTLKIQPAKLEDSAVYLCASSLAGRAGTQYFGPGTRLTVL.

The chain employs TRBV3-1 (or the pseudogene TRBV3-2) and TRBJ1-2; TRBD1 matches 9 bases. From germline, CDR1 is LGHDT and CDR2 YNNKEL (reference sequence). The CDR3 loop spans 15 amino acids. Trimming at V came to 2 bases and at J to 7 bases, leaving 8 bases not matched to a gene. CDR3 sequence: CASSQRGQGILGYTF. The CDR3 region has the DNA TGTGCCAGCAGCCAACGCGGACAGGGGATTCTTGGCTACACCTTC.

The rearrangement links TRBV19 to TRBJ2-3; TRBD2 matches 8 bases. Germline CDR1 is LNHDA and CDR2 is SQIVND (reference sequence). This CDR3 comprises 15 residues. V lost 4 bases and J lost 1; bases outside the gene matches: 4. The CDR3 region has the DNA TGTGCCAGTAGTAGGTGGCGGGGGGGCACAGATACGCAGTATTTT. As protein: CASSRWRGGTDTQYF.